This T cell receptor beta chain appears in the sequencing data of a study of blood T cell repertoires in COVID-19. Overall study: The samples span acute and convalescent COVID-19 from the United States, Italy and Spain. T cells, B-cell-depleted T cells, or PBMCs provided the cDNA or gDNA that served as material.

Study processing details: Nucleated cell number was recorded as an estimate derived from reference gene primer amplification. The table came from immunoSEQ multiplex PCR; TCRdb's copy has only in-frame clones and leaves some out. The V and J calls and clone size were taken over from that table, and D and trimming were inferred from the DNA. The sample lists about 72,000 clones, less than 95% occurring once. This CDR3 is built from 11 residues. Looked up from germline, CDR1 is SNHLY and CDR2 is FYNNEI. V lost 7 bases and J 11 bases, leaving 14 bases between the germline ends. The sample taken for sequencing was peripheral blood. The clonotype comes from an older woman with active COVID-19. The chain uses TRBV2 and TRBJ1-1; unclear D gene. As DNA, the CDR3 is TGTGCCAGCAACAAAGACACTAGCGCTTTCTTT. Its translation is CASNKDTSAFF.